This T cell receptor beta chain was sequenced in a study of blood T cells in healthy people across ages. General study results and limits: A strong correlation between TCR beta diversity and naive T cell percentage was seen.

Primed by a sample-barcoded 5' primer and a J-beta primer mix, a second PCR proceeded for 7 to 11 cycles. TCRdb used MiXCR to reprocess the 5' RACE reads, holding one entry per CDR3 protein. This table holds 2 million or so distinct CDR3 sequences, less than 50% found once. In its sample, this clonotype was seen a few times. Its antigen is not known. Germline CDR1 reads SGHKS; CDR2 reads YYEKEE (reference sequence). The CDR3 runs 18 residues. The J segment lost 1 base and the V segment lost 0 bases, leaving 4 bases of the junction unmatched. The sequencing input was blood. The J gene is TRBJ2-6, the V gene TRBV5-5, with 10 bases fitting TRBD1. The sequence derives from a woman aged 40 to 50 in good health. The CDR3 coding sequence is TGTGCCAGCAGCTTGGGTGACAGGGGGCTTTCTGGGGCCAACGTCCTGACTTTC. This gives the protein CASSLGDRGLSGANVLTF. The complete variable domain, with remaining parts taken from reference TRBV5-5 and TRBJ2-6, reads DAGVTQSPTHLIKTRGQQVTLRCSPISGHKSVSWYQQVLGQGPQFIFQYYEKEERGRGNFPDRFSARQFPNYSSELNVNALLLGDSALYLCASSLGDRGLSGANVLTFGAGSRLTVL.